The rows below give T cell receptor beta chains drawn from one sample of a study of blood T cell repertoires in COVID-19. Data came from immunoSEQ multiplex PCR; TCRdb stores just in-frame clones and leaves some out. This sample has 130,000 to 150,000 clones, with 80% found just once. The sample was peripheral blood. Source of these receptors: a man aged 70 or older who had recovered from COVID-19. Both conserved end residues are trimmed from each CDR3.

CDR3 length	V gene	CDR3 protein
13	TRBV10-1	ASSESTSGSFEQY
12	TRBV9	ASSVGLAGGEQY
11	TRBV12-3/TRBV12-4	ATREGGYNEQF
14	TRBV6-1	ASSAGTSGNSYEQY
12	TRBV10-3	AISDFVGGSGYT
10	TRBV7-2	ASSLDAYRQY
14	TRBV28	ASIQGGTASGNTIY
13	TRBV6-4	ASSVGQGSSYEQY
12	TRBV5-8	ASSLGGIPETQY
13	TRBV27	ASSLLKDREETQY
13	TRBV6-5	ASSYSWGPGTEAF
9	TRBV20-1	SARPGVGYT
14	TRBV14	ASSQDFGTDYNEQF
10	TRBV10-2	ASRLSTDTQY
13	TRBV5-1	ASSSGTPTNEKLF
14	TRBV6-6	ASSRTSGTSYNEQF
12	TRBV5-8	ASSLTGFNQPQH
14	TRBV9	ASTRTGGERDTEAF
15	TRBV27	ASSVTNLGPMNTEAF
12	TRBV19	ASSVAGVSDTQY
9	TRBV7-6	ASSNTYEQY
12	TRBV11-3	ASSLSPTAYEQY
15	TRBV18	ASSQRSGSGSTGELF
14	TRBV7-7	ASSLYPPGTYNEQF
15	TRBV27	ASLKGGRAFNVNEQF
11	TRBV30	AWRGRENTEAF
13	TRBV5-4	ASSAGTSGRNEQF
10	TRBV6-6	ASSYSGVGYT
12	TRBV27	ATRGTGSYNEQF
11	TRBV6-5	ASIWLLNTEAF
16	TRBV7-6	ASSLVVMTSGVPYEQY
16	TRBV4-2	ASSSDAPGEQLTYEQY
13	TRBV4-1	ASSQVLAGAYEQY
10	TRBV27	ASSAGLYEQY
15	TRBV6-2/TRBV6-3	ASNPWWGDPGTDTQY
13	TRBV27	ASSQTGHANYGYT
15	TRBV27	ASSSGGLAVIYNEQF
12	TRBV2	ASGEGPGRDTQY
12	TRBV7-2	ASSPPGIQETQY
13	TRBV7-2	ASSLDQGSGNTIY
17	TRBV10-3	AIRGRDGGLAVAKNIQY
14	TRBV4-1	ASRFTGTSGTDTQY
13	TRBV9	ASSVSGTRSYEQY
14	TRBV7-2	ASSLARGGLDQPQH
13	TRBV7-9	ASSQLAAPYNEQF
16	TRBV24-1	ATSDLSGRSGNTGELF
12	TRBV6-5	ASRRGGPAETQY
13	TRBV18	ASSPSGGLAEKLF
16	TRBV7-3	ASSLEGEGTSPHNEQF
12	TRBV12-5	ASGWGTGTSPLH
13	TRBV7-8	ASRLGPGGNQPQH
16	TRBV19	ASGDRGKLIRGTGELF
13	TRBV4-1	ASSQYDRGFYEQY
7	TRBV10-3	ASGQPQH
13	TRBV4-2	ASSQVLAGDNEQF
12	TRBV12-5	ASGLYRLGYEQY
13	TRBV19	ASSIIADSYNEQF
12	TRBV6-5	ASSTRDYGYTQY
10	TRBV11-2	ASSLSTGEQF
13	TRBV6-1	ASSEQGLAKNIQY